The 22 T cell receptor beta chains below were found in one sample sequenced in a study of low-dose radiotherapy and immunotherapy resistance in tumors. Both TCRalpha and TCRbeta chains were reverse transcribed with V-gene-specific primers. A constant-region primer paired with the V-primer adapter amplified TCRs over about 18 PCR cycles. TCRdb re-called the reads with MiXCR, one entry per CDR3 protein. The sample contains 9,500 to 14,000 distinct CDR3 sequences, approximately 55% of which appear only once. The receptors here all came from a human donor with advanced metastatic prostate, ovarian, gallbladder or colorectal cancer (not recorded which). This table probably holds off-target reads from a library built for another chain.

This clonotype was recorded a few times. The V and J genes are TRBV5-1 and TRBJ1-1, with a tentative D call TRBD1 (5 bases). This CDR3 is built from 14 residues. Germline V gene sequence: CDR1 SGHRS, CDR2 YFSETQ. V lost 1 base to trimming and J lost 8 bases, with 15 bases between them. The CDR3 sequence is CASSLPTTGQEAFF. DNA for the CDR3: TGCGCCAGCAGCTTGCCGACAACAGGACAAGAAGCTTTCTTT.

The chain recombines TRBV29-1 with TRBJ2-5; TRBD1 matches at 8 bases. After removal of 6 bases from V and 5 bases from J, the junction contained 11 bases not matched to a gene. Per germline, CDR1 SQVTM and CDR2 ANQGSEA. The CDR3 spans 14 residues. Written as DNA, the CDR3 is TGCAGCGTGCAAACCGGGACAGGACACGAGACCCAGTACTTC. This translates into CSVQTGTGHETQYF.

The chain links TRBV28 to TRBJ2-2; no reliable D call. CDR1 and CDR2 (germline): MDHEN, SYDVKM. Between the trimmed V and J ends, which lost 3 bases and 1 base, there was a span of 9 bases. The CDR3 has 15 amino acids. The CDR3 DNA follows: TGTGCCAGCAGTTTCCACTGGCAGAACACCGGGGAGCTGTTTTTT. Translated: CASSFHWQNTGELFF. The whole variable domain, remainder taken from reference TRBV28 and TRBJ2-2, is DVKVTQSSRYLVKRTGEKVFLECVQDMDHENMFWYRQDPGLGLRLIYFSYDVKMKEKGDIPEGYSVSREKKERFSLILESASTNQTSMYLCASSFHWQNTGELFFGEGSRLTVL.

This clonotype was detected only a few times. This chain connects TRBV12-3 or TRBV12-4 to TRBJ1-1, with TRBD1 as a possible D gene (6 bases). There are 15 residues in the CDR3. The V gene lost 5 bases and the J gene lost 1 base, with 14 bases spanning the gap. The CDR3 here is CASSPYRDENTEAFF. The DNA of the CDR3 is TGTGCCAGCAGTCCCTACAGGGATGAGAACACTGAAGCTTTCTTT.

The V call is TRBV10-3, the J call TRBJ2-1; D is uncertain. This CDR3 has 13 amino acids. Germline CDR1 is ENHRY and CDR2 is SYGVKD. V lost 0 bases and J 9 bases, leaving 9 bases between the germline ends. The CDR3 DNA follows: TGTGCCATCAGTGAGTCGGCGCTGGGTGAGCAGTTCTTC. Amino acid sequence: CAISESALGEQFF.

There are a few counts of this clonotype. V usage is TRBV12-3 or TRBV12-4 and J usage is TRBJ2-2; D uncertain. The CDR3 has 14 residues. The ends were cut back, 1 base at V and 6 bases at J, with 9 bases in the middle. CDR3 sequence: CASSLEAGPGELFF. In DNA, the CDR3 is TGTGCCAGCAGTTTAGAAGCAGGACCCGGGGAGCTGTTTTTT.

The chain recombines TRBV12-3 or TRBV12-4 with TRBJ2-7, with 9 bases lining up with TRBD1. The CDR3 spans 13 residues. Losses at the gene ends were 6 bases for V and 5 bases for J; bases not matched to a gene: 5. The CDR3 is CASSPGTGNEQYF. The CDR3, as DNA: TGTGCCAGCAGCCCCGGGACAGGGAACGAGCAGTACTTC.

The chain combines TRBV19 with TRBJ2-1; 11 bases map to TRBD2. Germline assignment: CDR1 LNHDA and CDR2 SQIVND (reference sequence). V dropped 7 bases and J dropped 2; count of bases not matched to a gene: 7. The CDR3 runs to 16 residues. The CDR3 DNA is TGTGCCAGTACCTTTAGCGGGGGGGTCGCCTACAATGAGCAGTTCTTC. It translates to CASTFSGGVAYNEQFF.

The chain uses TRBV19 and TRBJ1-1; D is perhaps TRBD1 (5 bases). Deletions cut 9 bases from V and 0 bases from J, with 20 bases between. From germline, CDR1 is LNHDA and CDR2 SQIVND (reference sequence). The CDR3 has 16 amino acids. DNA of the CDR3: TGTGCCAGCCAGGGCATAGGTACGTCGGTGAACACTGAAGCTTTCTTT. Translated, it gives CASQGIGTSVNTEAFF. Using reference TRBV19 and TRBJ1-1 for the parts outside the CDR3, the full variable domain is DGGITQSPKYLFRKEGQNVTLSCEQNLNHDAMYWYRQDPGQGLRLIYYSQIVNDFQKGDIAEGYSVSREKKESFPLTVTSAQKNPTAFYLCASQGIGTSVNTEAFFGQGTRLTVV.

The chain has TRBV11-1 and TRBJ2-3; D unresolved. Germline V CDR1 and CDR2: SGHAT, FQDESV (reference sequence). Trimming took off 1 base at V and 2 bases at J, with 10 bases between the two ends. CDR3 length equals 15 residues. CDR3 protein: CASSLGTTLTDTQYF. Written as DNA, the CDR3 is TGTGCCAGCAGCTTAGGGACGACCCTCACAGATACGCAGTATTTT.

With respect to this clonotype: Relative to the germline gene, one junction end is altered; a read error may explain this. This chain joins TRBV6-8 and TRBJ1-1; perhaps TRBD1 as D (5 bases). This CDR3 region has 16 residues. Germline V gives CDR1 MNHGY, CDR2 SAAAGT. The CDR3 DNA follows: TGTGCCAGCAGTCCGAGGGGAGCTGCGATGAACACTGAGGCTTTCTTT. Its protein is CASSPRGAAMNTEAFF.

The CDR3 sequence is CASGDSYNEQFF. The CDR3 DNA is TGTGCCAGCGGGGACTCCTACAATGAGCAGTTCTTC. The rearrangement links TRBV7-3 to TRBJ2-1, with D unresolved. Trimming took 8 bases from V and 0 from J, leaving 5 bases between them. Per the germline V gene, CDR1 is SGHTA and CDR2 is FQGTGA. This CDR3 is built from 12 residues. The entire variable domain, with the rest obtained from reference TRBV7-3 and TRBJ2-1, is as follows: GAGVSQTPSNKVTEKGKYVELRCDPISGHTALYWYRQSLGQGPEFLIYFQGTGAADDSGLPNDRFFAVRPEGSVSTLKIQRTERGDSAVYLCASGDSYNEQFFGPGTRLTVL.

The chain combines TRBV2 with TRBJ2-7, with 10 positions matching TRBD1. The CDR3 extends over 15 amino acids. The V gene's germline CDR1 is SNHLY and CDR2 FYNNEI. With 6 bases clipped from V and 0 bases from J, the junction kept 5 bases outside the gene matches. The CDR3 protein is CASSQDRGSSYEQYF. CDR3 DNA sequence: TGTGCCAGCAGCCAGGACAGGGGGAGCTCCTACGAGCAGTACTTC.

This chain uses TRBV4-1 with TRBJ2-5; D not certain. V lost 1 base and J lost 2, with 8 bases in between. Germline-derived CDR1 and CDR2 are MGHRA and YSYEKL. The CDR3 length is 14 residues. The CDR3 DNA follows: TGCGCCAGCAGCCAAGGCCAGAAACAAGAGACCCAGTACTTC. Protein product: CASSQGQKQETQYF.

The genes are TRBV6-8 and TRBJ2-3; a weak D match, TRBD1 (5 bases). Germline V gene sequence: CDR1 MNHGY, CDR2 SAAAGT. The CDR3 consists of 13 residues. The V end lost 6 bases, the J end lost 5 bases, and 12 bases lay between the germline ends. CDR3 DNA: TGTGCCAGCAGCCCAGGGTCTGGAGATACGCAGTATTTT. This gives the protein CASSPGSGDTQYF.

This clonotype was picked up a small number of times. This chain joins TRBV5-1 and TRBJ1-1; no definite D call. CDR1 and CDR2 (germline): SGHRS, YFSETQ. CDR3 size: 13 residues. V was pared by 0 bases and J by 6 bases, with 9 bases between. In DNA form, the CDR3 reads TGCGCCAGCAGCTTGGCCATCGGCCCTGAAGCTTTCTTT. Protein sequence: CASSLAIGPEAFF.

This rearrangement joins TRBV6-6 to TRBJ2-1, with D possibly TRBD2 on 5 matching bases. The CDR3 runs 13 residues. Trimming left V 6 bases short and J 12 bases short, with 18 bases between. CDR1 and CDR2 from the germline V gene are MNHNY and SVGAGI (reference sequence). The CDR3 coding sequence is TGTGCCAGCAGCCAATCTGAGGGTTGGGGGCAGTTCTTC. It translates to CASSQSEGWGQFF.

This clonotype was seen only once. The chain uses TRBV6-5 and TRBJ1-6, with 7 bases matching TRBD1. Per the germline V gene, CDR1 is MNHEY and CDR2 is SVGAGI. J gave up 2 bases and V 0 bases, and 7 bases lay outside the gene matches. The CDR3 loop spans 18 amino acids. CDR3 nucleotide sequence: TGTGCCAGCAGTTACTCGCACAGGGGATTCACCTATAATTCACCCCTCCACTTT. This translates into CASSYSHRGFTYNSPLHF.

The CDR3 DNA reads TGTGCCAGCACTGGACAGGGGTACACTGAAGCTTTCTTT. It specifies CASTGQGYTEAFF. The chain has TRBV3-1 and TRBJ1-1; 9 bases line up with TRBD1. From germline, CDR1 is LGHDT and CDR2 YNNKEL (reference sequence). This CDR3 is built from 13 residues. V shed 7 bases and J 3 bases; nucleotides not matched to a gene: 3.

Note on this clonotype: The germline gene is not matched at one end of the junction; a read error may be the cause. In DNA form, the CDR3 reads TGTGTCAGCGCATCAGGGGTAGCTCGATACGAGCAGTACTTC. This encodes CVSASGVARYEQYF. This sequence joins TRBV12-3 or TRBV12-4 and TRBJ2-7; a weak D match, TRBD1 (6 bases). The CDR3 length is 14 residues.

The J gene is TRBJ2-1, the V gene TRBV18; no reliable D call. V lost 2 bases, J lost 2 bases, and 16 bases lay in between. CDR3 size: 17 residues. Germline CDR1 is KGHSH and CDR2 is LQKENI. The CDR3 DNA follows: TGTGCCAGCTCACCAACTAAAGGAGCGACCCCCTACAATGAGCAGTTCTTC. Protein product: CASSPTKGATPYNEQFF.

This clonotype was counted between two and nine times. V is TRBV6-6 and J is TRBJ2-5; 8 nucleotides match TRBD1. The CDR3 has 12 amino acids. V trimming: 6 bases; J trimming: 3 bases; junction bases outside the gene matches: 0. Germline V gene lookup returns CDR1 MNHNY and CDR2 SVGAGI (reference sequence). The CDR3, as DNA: TGTGCCAGCAGGGACAGGGAAGAGACCCAGTACTTC. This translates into CASRDREETQYF.